This TCR beta chain was found in a study of T cell repertoires in cytomegalovirus infection. On the study more broadly: The public TCR beta signatures pointed to both CMV infection and matching HLA type. Study-wide points: Dominating the ex vivo response were TCR beta clonotypes that were CMV-specific and HLA-C-restricted. Summed frequency of public TCR beta families distinguished CMV carriers with the relevant HLA.

A note on this clonotype: As yet, its antigen is unknown. One end of the junction varies from germline; a read error may be responsible.

TCRdb reprocessed the reads with MiXCR, giving one entry per CDR3 protein. This table holds some 350,000 distinct CDR3 sequences, 15% to 20% found once. The CDR3 consists of 16 residues. In germline, CDR1 is SEHNR, CDR2 FQNEAQ (reference sequence). This TCR was recovered from a human donor in good health (CMV status not recorded). Some clones in this sample may be carry-over from other donors' samples. The specimen was PBMCs. The rearrangement joins TRBV7-9 to TRBJ2-5; TRBD2 matches 7 bases. The CDR3 protein is CASTSPRPAGKETQHF. The CDR3 nucleotides are TGTGCCAGCACCAGCCCTAGGCCAGCGGGGAAAGAGACCCAACACTTC.